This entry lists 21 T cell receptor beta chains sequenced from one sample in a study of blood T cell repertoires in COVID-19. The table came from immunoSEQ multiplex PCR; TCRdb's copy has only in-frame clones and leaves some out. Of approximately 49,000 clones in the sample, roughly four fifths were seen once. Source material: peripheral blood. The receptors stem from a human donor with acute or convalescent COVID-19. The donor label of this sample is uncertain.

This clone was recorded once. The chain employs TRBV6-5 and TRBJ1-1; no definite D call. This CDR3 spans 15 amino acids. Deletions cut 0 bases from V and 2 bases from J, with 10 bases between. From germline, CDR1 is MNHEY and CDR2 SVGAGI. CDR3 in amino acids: CASSYSHGANTEAFF. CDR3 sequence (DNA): TGTGCCAGCAGTTACTCGCACGGAGCAAACACTGAAGCTTTCTTT.

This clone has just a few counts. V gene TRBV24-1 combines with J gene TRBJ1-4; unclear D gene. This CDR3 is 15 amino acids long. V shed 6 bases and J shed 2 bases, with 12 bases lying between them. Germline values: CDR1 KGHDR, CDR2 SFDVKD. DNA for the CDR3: TGTGCCACCAGTTCAAGGGCGGGGACTAATGAAAAACTGTTTTTT. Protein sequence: CATSSRAGTNEKLFF.

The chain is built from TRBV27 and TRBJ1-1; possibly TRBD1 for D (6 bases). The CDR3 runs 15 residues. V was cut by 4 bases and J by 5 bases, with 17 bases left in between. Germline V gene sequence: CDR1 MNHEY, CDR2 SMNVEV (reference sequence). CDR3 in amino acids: CASSYRPQGQTEAFF. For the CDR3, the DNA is TGTGCCAGCAGTTACCGGCCGCAGGGGCAAACTGAAGCTTTCTTT.

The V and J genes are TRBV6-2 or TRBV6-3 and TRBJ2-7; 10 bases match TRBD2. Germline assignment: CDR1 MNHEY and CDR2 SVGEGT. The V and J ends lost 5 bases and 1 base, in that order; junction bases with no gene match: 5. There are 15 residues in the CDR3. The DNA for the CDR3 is TGTGCCAGCAGTGATCCTAGCGGGAGTTCCTACGAGCAGTACTTC. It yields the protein CASSDPSGSSYEQYF.

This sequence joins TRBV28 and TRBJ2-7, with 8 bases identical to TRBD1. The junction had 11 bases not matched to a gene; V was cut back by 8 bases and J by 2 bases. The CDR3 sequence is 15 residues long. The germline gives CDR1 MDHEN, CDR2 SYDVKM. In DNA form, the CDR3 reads TGTGCCAGCGGTCCTGACAGGGGCCCACCCTACGAGCAGTACTTC. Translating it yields CASGPDRGPPYEQYF. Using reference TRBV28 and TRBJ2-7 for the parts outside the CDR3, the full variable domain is DVKVTQSSRYLVKRTGEKVFLECVQDMDHENMFWYRQDPGLGLRLIYFSYDVKMKEKGDIPEGYSVSREKKERFSLILESASTNQTSMYLCASGPDRGPPYEQYFGPGTRLTVT.

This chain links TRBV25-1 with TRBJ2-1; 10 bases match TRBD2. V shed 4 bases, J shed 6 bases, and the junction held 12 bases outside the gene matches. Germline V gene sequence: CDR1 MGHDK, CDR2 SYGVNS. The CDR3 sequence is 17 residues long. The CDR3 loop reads CASSAFSGTSVPNEQFF. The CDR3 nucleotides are TGTGCCAGCAGTGCCTTCTCCGGGACTAGCGTACCCAATGAGCAGTTCTTC.

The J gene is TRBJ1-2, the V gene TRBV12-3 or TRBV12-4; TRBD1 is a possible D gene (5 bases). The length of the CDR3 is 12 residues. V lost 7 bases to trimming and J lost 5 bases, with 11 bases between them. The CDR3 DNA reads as TGTGCCAGCAACTCCGGACATTATGGCTACACCTTC. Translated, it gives CASNSGHYGYTF.

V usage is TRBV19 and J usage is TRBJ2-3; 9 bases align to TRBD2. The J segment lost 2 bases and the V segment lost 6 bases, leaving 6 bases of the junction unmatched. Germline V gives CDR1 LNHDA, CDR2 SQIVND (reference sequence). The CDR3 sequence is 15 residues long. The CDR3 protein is CASRSSSGNTDTQYF. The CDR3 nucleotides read TGTGCCAGTAGATCATCTAGCGGGAACACAGATACGCAGTATTTT.

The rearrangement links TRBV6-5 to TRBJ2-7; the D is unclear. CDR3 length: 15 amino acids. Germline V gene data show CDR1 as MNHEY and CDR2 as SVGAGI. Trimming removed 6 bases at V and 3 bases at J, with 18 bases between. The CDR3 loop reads CASRQTWAGNYEQYF. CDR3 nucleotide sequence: TGTGCCAGCAGACAGACGTGGGCAGGAAACTACGAGCAGTACTTC.

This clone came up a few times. The CDR3 nucleotides are TGTGCCAGCAGCGTAGGTCTCTACTCCTACGAGCAGTACTTC. It codes for CASSVGLYSYEQYF. The chain employs TRBV9 and TRBJ2-7; D call uncertain. Germline CDR1 reads SGDLS; CDR2 reads YYNGEE. Trimming took 0 bases from V and 0 from J, leaving 7 bases between them. This CDR3 comprises 14 residues. The full variable domain, in which reference TRBV9 and TRBJ2-7 provide the parts outside the CDR3, is DSGVTQTPKHLITATGQRVTLRCSPRSGDLSVYWYQQSLDQGLQFLIQYYNGEERAKGNILERFSAQQFPDLHSELNLSSLELGDSALYFCASSVGLYSYEQYFGPGTRLTVT.

The CDR3 DNA reads as TGTGCCAGCTCACCGCCTGGGACATCCACCGGGGAGCTGTTTTTT. Its translation is CASSPPGTSTGELFF. The rearrangement links TRBV18 to TRBJ2-2; D is perhaps TRBD1 (6 bases). V dropped 3 bases and J dropped 4 bases, with 12 bases sitting between them. Germline V gene sequence: CDR1 KGHSH, CDR2 LQKENI. The CDR3 spans 15 residues.

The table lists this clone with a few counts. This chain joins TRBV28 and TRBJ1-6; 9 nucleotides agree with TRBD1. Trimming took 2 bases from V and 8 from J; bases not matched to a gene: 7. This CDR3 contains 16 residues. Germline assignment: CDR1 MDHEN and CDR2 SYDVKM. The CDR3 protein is CASSLTGQGTYSPLHF. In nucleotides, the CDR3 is TGTGCCAGCAGTTTAACGGGACAGGGAACCTATTCACCCCTCCACTTT.

The DNA for the CDR3 is TGCGCCAGCAGGGTAGCGGGGGGTCTTCCTGTTTTCTACAATGAGCAGTTCTTC. Translation: CASRVAGGLPVFYNEQFF. The V and J genes are TRBV10-2 and TRBJ2-1; 10 bases line up with TRBD2. CDR3 length: 18 amino acids. The trim removed 6 bases at V and 3 bases at J, leaving 14 bases unmatched. The germline CDR1 and CDR2 sequences are WSHSY and SAAADI.

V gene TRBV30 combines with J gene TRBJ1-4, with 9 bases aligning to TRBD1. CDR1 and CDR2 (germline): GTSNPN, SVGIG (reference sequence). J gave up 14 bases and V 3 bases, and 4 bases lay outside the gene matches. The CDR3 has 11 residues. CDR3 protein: CAWRTGQGLFF. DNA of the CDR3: TGTGCCTGGAGGACTGGACAGGGGCTGTTTTTT.

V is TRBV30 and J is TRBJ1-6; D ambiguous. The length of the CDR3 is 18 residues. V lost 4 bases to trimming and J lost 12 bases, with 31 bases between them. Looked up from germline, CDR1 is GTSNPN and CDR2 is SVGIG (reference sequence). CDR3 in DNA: TGTGCCTGGAACCCCGGCCTTCTACGAGACGCGACGCGGTTACCCCTCCACTTT. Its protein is CAWNPGLLRDATRLPLHF. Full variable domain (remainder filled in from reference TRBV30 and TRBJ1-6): SQTIHQWPATLVQPVGSPLSLECTVEGTSNPNLYWYRQAAGRGLQLLFYSVGIGQISSEVPQNLSASRPQDRQFILSSKKLLLSDSGFYLCAWNPGLLRDATRLPLHFGNGTRLTVT.

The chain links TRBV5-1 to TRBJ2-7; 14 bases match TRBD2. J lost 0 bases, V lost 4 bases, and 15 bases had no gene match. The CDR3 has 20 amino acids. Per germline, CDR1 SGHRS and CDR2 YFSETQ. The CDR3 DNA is TGCGCCAGCAGCCAGGGACAGCCTGGGACTAGCGGGAGATCCTCCTACGAGCAGTACTTC. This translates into CASSQGQPGTSGRSSYEQYF.

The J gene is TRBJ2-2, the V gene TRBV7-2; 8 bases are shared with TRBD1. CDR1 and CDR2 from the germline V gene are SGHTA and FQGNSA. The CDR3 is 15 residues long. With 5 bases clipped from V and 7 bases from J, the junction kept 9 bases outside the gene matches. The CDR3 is CASSPFGTGHGELFF. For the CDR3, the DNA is TGTGCCAGCAGCCCGTTCGGGACAGGTCACGGGGAGCTGTTTTTT.

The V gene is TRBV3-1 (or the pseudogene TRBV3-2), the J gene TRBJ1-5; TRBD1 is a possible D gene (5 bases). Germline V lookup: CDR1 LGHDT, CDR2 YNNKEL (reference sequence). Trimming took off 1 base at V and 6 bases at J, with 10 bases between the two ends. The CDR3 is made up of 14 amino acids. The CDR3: CASSQGADTQPQHF. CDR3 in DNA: TGTGCCAGCAGCCAAGGCGCGGACACTCAGCCCCAGCATTTT.

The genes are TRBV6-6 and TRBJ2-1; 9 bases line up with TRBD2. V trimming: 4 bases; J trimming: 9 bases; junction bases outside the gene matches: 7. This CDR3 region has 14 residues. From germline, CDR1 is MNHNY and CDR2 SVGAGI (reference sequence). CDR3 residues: CASSSVPRGGEQFF. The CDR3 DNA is TGTGCCAGCAGTTCCGTACCGCGGGGGGGTGAGCAGTTCTTC.

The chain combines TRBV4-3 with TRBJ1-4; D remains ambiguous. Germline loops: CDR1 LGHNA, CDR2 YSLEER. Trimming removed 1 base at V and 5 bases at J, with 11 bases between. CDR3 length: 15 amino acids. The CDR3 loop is CASSQGNGGNEKLFF. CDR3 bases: TGCGCCAGCAGCCAAGGGAATGGAGGGAATGAAAAACTGTTTTTT.

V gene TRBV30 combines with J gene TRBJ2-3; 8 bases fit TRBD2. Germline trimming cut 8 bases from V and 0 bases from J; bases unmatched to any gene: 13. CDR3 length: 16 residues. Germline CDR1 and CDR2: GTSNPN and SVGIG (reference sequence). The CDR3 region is CAPGLASLRSTDTQYF. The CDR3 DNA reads TGTGCCCCTGGACTAGCCTCACTGCGTAGCACAGATACGCAGTATTTT.